This T cell receptor (beta chain) stems from a study of shared clonotypes between healthy human individuals. Data came from immunoSEQ multiplex PCR; TCRdb stores just in-frame clones and leaves some out. The repertoire has over 1.4 million clones, roughly 96% of them found once; the top ten carry about 1.2%. Germline V lookup: CDR1 ENHRY, CDR2 SYGVKD. The trim removed 4 bases at V and 3 bases at J, leaving 7 bases unmatched. This CDR3 contains 15 residues. This sequence originates from a man aged 25-45 years in good health. The specimen was naive CD4+ T cells sorted from blood. Subset described: CD45RA+ positively selected. The chain joins TRBV10-3 to TRBJ2-3, with TRBD2 identical over 7 bases. The CDR3 nucleotides read TGTGCCATCAGTGGGGCGGGAGTCTCTACAGATACGCAGTATTTT. Translating it yields CAISGAGVSTDTQYF.